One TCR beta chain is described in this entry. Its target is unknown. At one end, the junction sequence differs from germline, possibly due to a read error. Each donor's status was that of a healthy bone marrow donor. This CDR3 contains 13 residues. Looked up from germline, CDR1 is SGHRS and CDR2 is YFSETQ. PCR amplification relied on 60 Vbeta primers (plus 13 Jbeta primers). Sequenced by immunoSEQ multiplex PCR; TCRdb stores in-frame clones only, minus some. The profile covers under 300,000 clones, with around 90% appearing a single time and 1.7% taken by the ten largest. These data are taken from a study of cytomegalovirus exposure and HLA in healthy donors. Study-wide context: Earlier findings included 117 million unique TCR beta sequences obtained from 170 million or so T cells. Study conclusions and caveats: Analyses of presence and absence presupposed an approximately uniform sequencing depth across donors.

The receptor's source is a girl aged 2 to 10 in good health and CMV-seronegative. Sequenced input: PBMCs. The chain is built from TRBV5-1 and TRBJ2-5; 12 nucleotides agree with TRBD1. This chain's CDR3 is CASSLSGQGASDF. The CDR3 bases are TGCGCCAGCAGCTTGTCGGGACAGGGGGCTTCGGACTTC.